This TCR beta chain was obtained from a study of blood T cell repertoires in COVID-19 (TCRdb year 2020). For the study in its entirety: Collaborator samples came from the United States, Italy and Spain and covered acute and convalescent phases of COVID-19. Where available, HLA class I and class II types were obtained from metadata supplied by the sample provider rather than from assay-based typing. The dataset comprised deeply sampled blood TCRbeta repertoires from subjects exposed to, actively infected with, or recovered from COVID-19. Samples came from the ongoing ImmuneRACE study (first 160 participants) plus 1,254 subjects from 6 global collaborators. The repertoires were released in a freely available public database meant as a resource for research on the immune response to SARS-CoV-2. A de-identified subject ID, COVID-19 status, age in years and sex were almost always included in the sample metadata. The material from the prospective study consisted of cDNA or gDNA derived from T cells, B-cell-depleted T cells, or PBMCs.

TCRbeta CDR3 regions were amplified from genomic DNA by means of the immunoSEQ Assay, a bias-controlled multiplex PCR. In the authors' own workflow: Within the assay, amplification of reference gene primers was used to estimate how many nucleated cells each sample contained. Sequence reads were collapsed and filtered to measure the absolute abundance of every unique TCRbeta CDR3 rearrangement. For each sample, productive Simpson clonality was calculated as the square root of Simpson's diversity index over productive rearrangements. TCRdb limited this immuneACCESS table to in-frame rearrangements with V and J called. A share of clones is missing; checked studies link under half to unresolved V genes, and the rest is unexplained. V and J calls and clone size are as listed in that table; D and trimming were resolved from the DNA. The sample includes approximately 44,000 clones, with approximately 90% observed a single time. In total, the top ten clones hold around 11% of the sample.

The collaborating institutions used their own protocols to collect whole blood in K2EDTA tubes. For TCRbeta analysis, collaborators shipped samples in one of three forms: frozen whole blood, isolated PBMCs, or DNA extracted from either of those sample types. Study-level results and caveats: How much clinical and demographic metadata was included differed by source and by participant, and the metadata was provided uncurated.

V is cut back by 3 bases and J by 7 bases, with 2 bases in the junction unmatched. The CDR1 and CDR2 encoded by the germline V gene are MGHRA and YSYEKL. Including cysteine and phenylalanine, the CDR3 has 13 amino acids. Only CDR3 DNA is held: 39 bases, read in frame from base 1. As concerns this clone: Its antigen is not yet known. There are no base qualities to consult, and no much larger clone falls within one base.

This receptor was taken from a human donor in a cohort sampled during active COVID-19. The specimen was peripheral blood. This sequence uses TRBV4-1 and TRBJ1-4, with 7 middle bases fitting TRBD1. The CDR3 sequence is CASSQGQIEKLFF. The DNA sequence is TGCGCCAGCAGCCAGGGACAGATTGAAAAACTGTTTTTT.